The clone carrying this TCR beta chain was observed once. Its antigen is still unknown. This sample is drawn from a study of cytomegalovirus exposure and HLA in healthy donors. PCR primers comprised 60 Vbeta and 13 Jbeta primers. Sequencing used immunoSEQ multiplex PCR; TCRdb keeps in-frame clones, though not all of them. In the table there are around 99,000 clones, approximately 70% of which are singletons. The V gene end was trimmed by 4 bases and the J gene end by 5 bases; junction bases not matched to a gene: 9. The CDR3 contains 16 residues. The germline CDR1 and CDR2 sequences are SGHNT and YYREEE (reference sequence). General study results and limits: Previous analysis showed most TCR beta V segments were productive about 87% or about 30% of the time. Usually a TCR sequence was rare, but some public TCRs were found in many donors.

This sequence joins TRBV5-4 and TRBJ2-5; 12 bases agree with TRBD2. This clonotype originated in a man aged 35-49 years in good health and CMV-seronegative. The sequencing input was PBMCs. The CDR3 sequence is CASSPGLAGSGETQYF. CDR3 DNA: TGTGCCAGCAGCCCCGGACTAGCGGGGTCGGGGGAGACCCAGTACTTC.